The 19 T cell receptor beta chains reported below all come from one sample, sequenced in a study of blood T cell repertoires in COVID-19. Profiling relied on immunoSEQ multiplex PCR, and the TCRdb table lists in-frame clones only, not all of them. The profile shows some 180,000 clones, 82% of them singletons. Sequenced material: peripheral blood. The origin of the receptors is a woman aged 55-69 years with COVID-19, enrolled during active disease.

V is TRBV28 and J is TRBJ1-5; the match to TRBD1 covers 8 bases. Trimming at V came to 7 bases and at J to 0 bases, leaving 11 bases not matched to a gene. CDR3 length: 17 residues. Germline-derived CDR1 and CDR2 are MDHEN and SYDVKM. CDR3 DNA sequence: TGTGCCAGCACTGGCGGGCAGGGGGCTTTTAGCAATCAGCCCCAGCATTTT. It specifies CASTGGQGAFSNQPQHF.

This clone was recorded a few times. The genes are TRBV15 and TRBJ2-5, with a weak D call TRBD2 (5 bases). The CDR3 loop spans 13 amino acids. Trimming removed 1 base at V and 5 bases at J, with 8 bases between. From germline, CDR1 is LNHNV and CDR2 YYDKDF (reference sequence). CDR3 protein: CATSRAGYETQYF. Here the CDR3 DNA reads TGTGCCACCAGCAGAGCGGGGTACGAGACCCAGTACTTC.

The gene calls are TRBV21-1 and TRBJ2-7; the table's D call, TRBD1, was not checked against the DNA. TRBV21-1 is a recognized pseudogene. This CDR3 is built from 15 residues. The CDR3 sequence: CASSKNSGTVYEQYV. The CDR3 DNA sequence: TGTGCCAGCAGCAAAAATTCCGGGACAGTGTACGAGCAGTACGTC.

The CDR3: CASSVHSGAGNTIYF. The CDR3 DNA sequence: TGTGCCAGCAGCGTCCATTCAGGTGCTGGAAACACCATATATTTT. The chain joins TRBV9 to TRBJ1-3; D gene unclear. In germline, CDR1 is SGDLS, CDR2 YYNGEE. The germline V and J ends were trimmed by 2 bases and 2 bases, with 11 bases remaining between them. This CDR3 region has 15 residues.

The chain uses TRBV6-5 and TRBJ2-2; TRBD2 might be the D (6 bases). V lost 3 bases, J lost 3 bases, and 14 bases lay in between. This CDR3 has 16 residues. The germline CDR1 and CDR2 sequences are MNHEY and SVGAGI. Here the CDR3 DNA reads TGTGCCAGCAGTTATTTCGGGGGACCAGACACCGGGGAGCTGTTTTTT. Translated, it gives CASSYFGGPDTGELFF.

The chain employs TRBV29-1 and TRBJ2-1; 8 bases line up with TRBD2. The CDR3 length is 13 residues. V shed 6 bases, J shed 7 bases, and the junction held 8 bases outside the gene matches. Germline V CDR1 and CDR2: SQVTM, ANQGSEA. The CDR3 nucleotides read TGCAGCGTCGCAGGACTAGCCGTAAATGAGCAGTTCTTC. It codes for CSVAGLAVNEQFF.

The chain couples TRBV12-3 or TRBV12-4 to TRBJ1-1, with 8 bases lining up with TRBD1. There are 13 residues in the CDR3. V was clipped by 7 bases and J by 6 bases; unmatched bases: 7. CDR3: CASTRTGRSEAFF. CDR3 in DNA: TGTGCCAGCACCAGGACAGGGAGGTCTGAAGCTTTCTTT.

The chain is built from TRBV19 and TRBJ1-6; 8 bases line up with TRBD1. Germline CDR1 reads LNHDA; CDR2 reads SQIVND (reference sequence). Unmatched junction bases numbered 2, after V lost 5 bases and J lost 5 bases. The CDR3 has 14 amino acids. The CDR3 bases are TGTGCCAGTAGTGCAGGGGGCAATAATTCACCCCTCCACTTT. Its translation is CASSAGGNNSPLHF.

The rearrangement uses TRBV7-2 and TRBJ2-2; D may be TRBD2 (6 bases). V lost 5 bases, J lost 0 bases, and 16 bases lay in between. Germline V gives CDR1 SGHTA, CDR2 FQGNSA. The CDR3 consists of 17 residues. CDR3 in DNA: TGTGCCAGCAGCAACCGACTAGGCTCCTCGAACACCGGGGAGCTGTTTTTT. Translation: CASSNRLGSSNTGELFF.

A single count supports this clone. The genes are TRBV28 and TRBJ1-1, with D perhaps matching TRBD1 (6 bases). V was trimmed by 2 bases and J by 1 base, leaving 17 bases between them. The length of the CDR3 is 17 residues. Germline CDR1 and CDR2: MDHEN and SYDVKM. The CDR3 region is CASSLGVVRGGNTEAFF. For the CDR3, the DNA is TGTGCCAGCAGTTTAGGGGTCGTGCGAGGGGGGAACACTGAAGCTTTCTTT.

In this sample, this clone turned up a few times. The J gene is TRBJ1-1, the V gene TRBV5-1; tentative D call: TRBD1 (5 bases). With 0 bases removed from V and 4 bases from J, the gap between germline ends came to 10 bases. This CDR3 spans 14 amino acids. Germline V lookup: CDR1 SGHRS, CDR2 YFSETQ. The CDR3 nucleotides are TGCGCCAGCAGCTTGGACGGGGGAGTCACTGAAGCTTTCTTT. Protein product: CASSLDGGVTEAFF.

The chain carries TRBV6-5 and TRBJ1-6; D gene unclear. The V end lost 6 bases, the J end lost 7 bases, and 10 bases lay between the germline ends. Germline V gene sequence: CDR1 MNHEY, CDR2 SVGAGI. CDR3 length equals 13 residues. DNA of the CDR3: TGTGCCAGCAGAGACACGGGGAATTCACCCCTCCACTTT. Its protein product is CASRDTGNSPLHF.

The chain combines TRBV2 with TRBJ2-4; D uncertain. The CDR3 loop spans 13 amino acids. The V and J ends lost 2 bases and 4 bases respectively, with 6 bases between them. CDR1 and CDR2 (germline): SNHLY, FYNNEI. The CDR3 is CASSEREKNIQYF. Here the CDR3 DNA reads TGTGCCAGCAGTGAACGAGAGAAAAACATTCAGTACTTC.

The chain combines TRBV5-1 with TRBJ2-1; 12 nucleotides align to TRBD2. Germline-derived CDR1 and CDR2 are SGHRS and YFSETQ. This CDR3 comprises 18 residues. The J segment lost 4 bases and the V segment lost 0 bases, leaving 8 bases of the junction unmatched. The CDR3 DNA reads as TGCGCCAGCAGCTTGGGGCTAGCGGGAGGGCAGGAGTACAATGAGCAGTTCTTC. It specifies CASSLGLAGGQEYNEQFF. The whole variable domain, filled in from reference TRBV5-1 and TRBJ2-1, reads KAGVTQTPRYLIKTRGQQVTLSCSPISGHRSVSWYQQTPGQGLQFLFEYFSETQRNKGNFPGRFSGRQFSNSRSEMNVSTLELGDSALYLCASSLGLAGGQEYNEQFFGPGTRLTVL.

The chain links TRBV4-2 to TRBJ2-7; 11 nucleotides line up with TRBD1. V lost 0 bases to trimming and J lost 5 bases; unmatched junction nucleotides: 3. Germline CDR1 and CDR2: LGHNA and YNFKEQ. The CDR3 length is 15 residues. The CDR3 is CASSQEDRGRDEQYF. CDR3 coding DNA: TGTGCCAGCAGCCAAGAGGACAGGGGGCGGGACGAGCAGTACTTC.

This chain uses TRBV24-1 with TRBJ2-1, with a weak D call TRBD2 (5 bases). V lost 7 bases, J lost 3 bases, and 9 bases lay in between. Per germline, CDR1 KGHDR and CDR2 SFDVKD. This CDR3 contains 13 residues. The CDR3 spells CATRLENYNEQFF. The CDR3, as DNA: TGTGCCACCAGACTAGAAAACTACAATGAGCAGTTCTTC.

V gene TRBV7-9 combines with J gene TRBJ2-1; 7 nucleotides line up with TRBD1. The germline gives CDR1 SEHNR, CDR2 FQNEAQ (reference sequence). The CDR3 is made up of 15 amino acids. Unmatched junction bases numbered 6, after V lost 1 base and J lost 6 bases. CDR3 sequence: CASSLGTGIANEQFF. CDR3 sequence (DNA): TGTGCCAGCAGCTTAGGGACAGGAATCGCCAATGAGCAGTTCTTC.

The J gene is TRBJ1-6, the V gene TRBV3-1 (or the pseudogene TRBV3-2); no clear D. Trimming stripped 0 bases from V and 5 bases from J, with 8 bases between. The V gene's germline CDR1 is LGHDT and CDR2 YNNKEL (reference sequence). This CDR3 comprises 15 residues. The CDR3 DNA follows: TGTGCCAGCAGCCAAGACGGCGGGGATAATTCACCCCTCCACTTT. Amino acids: CASSQDGGDNSPLHF.

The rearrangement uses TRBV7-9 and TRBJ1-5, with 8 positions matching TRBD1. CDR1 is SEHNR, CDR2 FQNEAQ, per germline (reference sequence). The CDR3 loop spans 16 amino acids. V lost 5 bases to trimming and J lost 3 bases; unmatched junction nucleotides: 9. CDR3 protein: CASSGGQGANNQPQHF. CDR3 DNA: TGTGCCAGCAGCGGAGGGCAGGGGGCGAACAATCAGCCCCAGCATTTT.